Presented here are 32 T cell receptor beta chains from one specimen sequenced in a study of blood T cell repertoires in COVID-19 (dated by TCRdb to 2018 to 2021). The library relied on the immunoSEQ multiplex PCR assay. TCRdb holds this immuneACCESS table with in-frame rearrangements only. Some clones are missing; in checked studies, unresolved V genes explain under half, and the rest has no known cause. In all, the sample holds 180,000 or so clones, and roughly nine tenths of those were seen once. The ten top clones hold approximately 2.1% of the sample. The material sequenced was PBMCs or T cells enriched from blood (not recorded which). The receptors were gathered from a woman aged 35 to 49 with acute COVID-19.

The chain links TRBV5-1 to TRBJ2-7; 7 nucleotides align to TRBD1. Germline trimming cut 1 base from V and 7 bases from J; bases unmatched to any gene: 11. The CDR3 extends over 15 amino acids. CDR1 is SGHRS and CDR2 is YFSETQ in the germline V gene. In DNA form, the CDR3 reads TGCGCCAGCAGCTTGACCCTACGAAGGGGGCGAGAGCAGTACTTC. Amino acid sequence: CASSLTLRRGREQYF.

The rearrangement uses TRBV4-1 and TRBJ1-6; a weak D match, TRBD1 (5 bases). The V gene lost 0 bases and the J gene lost 7 bases, with 13 bases spanning the gap. Germline loops: CDR1 MGHRA, CDR2 YSYEKL. The CDR3 is 16 residues long. CDR3 bases: TGCGCCAGCAGCCAAGATCAGGCAGGGAACAATTCACCCCTCCACTTT. Translation gives CASSQDQAGNNSPLHF.

V is TRBV5-4 and J is TRBJ1-2; no firm D call. Looked up from germline, CDR1 is SGHNT and CDR2 is YYREEE (reference sequence). This CDR3 contains 14 residues. Between the trimmed V and J ends, which lost 0 bases and 0 bases, there was a span of 6 bases. The CDR3 reads CASSLGSANYGYTF. Here the CDR3 DNA reads TGTGCCAGCAGCTTGGGTTCAGCTAACTATGGCTACACCTTC.

The chain employs TRBV5-1 and TRBJ2-1; perhaps TRBD1 as D (7 bases). CDR3 size: 15 residues. The V end lost 4 bases, the J end lost 6 bases, and 17 bases lay between the germline ends. CDR1 SGHRS and CDR2 YFSETQ come from the germline V gene. This CDR3 reads CASSPRQGGGNEQFF. The CDR3 DNA sequence: TGCGCCAGCAGCCCAAGACAGGGAGGTGGCAATGAGCAGTTCTTC.

This chain links TRBV6-5 with TRBJ1-5, with a weak D call TRBD1 (5 bases). Germline lookup yields CDR1 MNHEY and CDR2 SVGAGI. CDR3 length equals 15 residues. The V end was cut by 6 bases, the J end by 1 base, with 13 bases between. The CDR3 coding sequence is TGTGCCAGCAGGCCCCAGGGCTACAGCAATCAGCCCCAGCATTTT. It encodes CASRPQGYSNQPQHF.

This rearrangement joins TRBV2 to TRBJ1-2; tentatively, D is TRBD1 (5 bases). CDR1 and CDR2 (germline): SNHLY, FYNNEI. Trimming took 0 bases from V and 9 from J, leaving 17 bases between them. The length of the CDR3 is 15 residues. The CDR3 DNA reads TGTGCCAGCAGTGAAGCGACTGACAGCCGGTGGAGCTACACCTTC. Translation gives CASSEATDSRWSYTF.

The chain combines TRBV6-5 with TRBJ1-5, with TRBD1 identical over 7 bases. Germline CDR1 is MNHEY and CDR2 is SVGAGI. The CDR3 has 14 residues. V lost 5 bases to trimming and J lost 6 bases; unmatched junction nucleotides: 7. The CDR3 loop reads CASSRRQGVQPQHF. The CDR3 region has the DNA TGTGCCAGCAGTCGACGACAGGGAGTTCAGCCCCAGCATTTT.

The rearrangement links TRBV5-1 to TRBJ2-3; possible D gene TRBD2, 6 bases. V was clipped by 2 bases and J by 6 bases, with 13 bases between them. The CDR3 is 14 amino acids. Per germline, CDR1 SGHRS and CDR2 YFSETQ. The CDR3 protein is CASSLAGGSDTQYF. Written as DNA, the CDR3 is TGCGCCAGCAGCTTAGCAGGAGGGAGTGATACGCAGTATTTT.

The table lists this clone with a count of one. J is TRBJ2-1 and V is TRBV19, with TRBD2 matching over 8 bases. The ends lost 5 bases at V and 1 base at J; junction bases unmatched: 16. This CDR3 has 19 residues. CDR1 is LNHDA and CDR2 is SQIVND in the germline V gene (reference sequence). The CDR3, as DNA: TGTGCCAGTAGTTCTCAAGGGACTAGTCGGTTTGGTTCCTACAATGAGCAGTTCTTC. It yields the protein CASSSQGTSRFGSYNEQFF.

The chain couples TRBV11-2 to TRBJ2-3; 13 nucleotides match TRBD2. CDR1 is SGHAT, CDR2 FQNNGV, per germline. The junction had 6 bases not matched to a gene; V was cut back by 5 bases and J by 1 base. This CDR3 is built from 17 residues. CDR3 amino acids: CASSLAGLAGGTDTQYF. The CDR3 region has the DNA TGTGCCAGCAGCCTAGCTGGACTAGCGGGGGGCACAGATACGCAGTATTTT.

The rearrangement joins TRBV28 to TRBJ1-5; D is undetermined. Germline V lookup: CDR1 MDHEN, CDR2 SYDVKM. The CDR3 sequence is 16 residues long. With 1 base removed from V and 0 bases from J, the gap between germline ends came to 10 bases. The CDR3 protein is CASSLLRRISNQPQHF. CDR3 sequence (DNA): TGTGCCAGCAGTTTATTACGGCGGATTAGCAATCAGCCCCAGCATTTT.

This sequence joins TRBV15 and TRBJ1-2; D uncertain. The V end lost 1 base, the J end lost 4 bases, and 13 bases lay between the germline ends. The CDR3 is 15 residues long. Looked up from germline, CDR1 is LNHNV and CDR2 is YYDKDF (reference sequence). The CDR3 DNA reads TGTGCCACCAGCAGAGGTACGGGGTCGATCTATGGCTACACCTTC. Protein product: CATSRGTGSIYGYTF.

The CDR3 protein is CASSVLAGIRGEQFF. The CDR3 coding sequence is TGTGCCAGCAGTGTACTAGCGGGAATACGCGGTGAGCAGTTCTTC. The chain carries TRBV2 and TRBJ2-1, with TRBD2 identical over 10 bases. Germline V gene lookup returns CDR1 SNHLY and CDR2 FYNNEI. With V trimmed by 4 bases and J by 9 bases, 9 bases remained unmatched. The CDR3 consists of 15 residues.

V and J are TRBV4-1 and TRBJ2-3; TRBD2 matches 15 bases. V was pared by 4 bases and J by 5 bases, with 4 bases of the junction left unmatched. The germline CDR1 and CDR2 sequences are MGHRA and YSYEKL. CDR3 length: 16 residues. As DNA, the CDR3 is TGCGCCAGCAGCCGGACTAGCGGGGGGGCGGGAGATACGCAGTATTTT. Translated: CASSRTSGGAGDTQYF.

The chain recombines TRBV19 with TRBJ1-1; D is ambiguous. Germline V CDR1 and CDR2: LNHDA, SQIVND (reference sequence). This CDR3 is built from 14 residues. Between the trimmed V and J ends, which lost 2 bases and 4 bases, there was a span of 11 bases. The CDR3 coding sequence is TGTGCCAGTAGTATAAGCGGCGGGAGCACTGAAGCTTTCTTT. Encoded protein: CASSISGGSTEAFF. Based on the CDR3 plus reference TRBV19 and TRBJ1-1, the full variable domain is DGGITQSPKYLFRKEGQNVTLSCEQNLNHDAMYWYRQDPGQGLRLIYYSQIVNDFQKGDIAEGYSVSREKKESFPLTVTSAQKNPTAFYLCASSISGGSTEAFFGQGTRLTVV.

The rearrangement uses TRBV2 and TRBJ1-5; 10 bases line up with TRBD1. The J segment lost 0 bases and the V segment lost 3 bases, leaving 11 bases of the junction unmatched. Germline assignment: CDR1 SNHLY and CDR2 FYNNEI. This CDR3 comprises 19 residues. For the CDR3, the DNA is TGTGCCAGCAGTGACTTGGGACAGGGGAAGCCATATAGCAATCAGCCCCAGCATTTT. Translation gives CASSDLGQGKPYSNQPQHF.

The count of this clone is one. This chain joins TRBV11-1 and TRBJ2-1; TRBD2 matches at 9 bases. J lost 12 bases, V lost 2 bases, and 5 bases had no gene match. The CDR3 is made up of 13 amino acids. Germline-derived CDR1 and CDR2 are SGHAT and FQDESV (reference sequence). DNA for the CDR3: TGTGCCAGCAGCTTATTAGAAGCGGGGGGGCAGTTCTTC. Protein sequence: CASSLLEAGGQFF.

This clone showed up just a few times. The V gene is TRBV11-1, the J gene TRBJ2-1; D remains ambiguous. The CDR3 is 12 residues long. Germline V gives CDR1 SGHAT, CDR2 FQDESV (reference sequence). V gave up 8 bases and J gave up 15 bases, with 20 bases separating them. CDR3 DNA: TGTGCCAGCCACGACACTTACAATGAGTGGTTCTTC. This translates into CASHDTYNEWFF.

This clone was seen a handful of times. The genes are TRBV2 and TRBJ1-2; D uncertain. The CDR3 is 12 residues long. V was trimmed by 3 bases and J by 4 bases, leaving 6 bases between them. Germline V gene lookup returns CDR1 SNHLY and CDR2 FYNNEI. The CDR3: CASSEFSYGYTF. CDR3 sequence (DNA): TGTGCCAGCAGTGAGTTCAGCTATGGCTACACCTTC.

The J gene is TRBJ2-1, the V gene TRBV20-1, with TRBD2 matching 8 bases. The CDR3 length is 18 residues. Germline-derived CDR1 and CDR2 are DFQATT and SNEGSKA (reference sequence). J lost 7 bases, V lost 3 bases, and 20 bases had no gene match. CDR3 nucleotides: TGCAGTGCTAGTCGCCCTCGACCCCTAGCCCCGGGGGGGAATGAGCAGTTCTTC. It specifies CSASRPRPLAPGGNEQFF.

The chain uses TRBV7-9 and TRBJ1-6, with D hard to call. Germline CDR1 and CDR2: SEHNR and FQNEAQ (reference sequence). V lost 1 base to trimming and J lost 7 bases, with 20 bases between them. The CDR3 contains 18 residues. CDR3 in DNA: TGTGCCAGCAGCTTAGATCGAACGTCCTGGATCGGGAATTCACCCCTCCACTTT. Protein sequence: CASSLDRTSWIGNSPLHF.

The rearrangement uses TRBV15 and TRBJ1-2; a possible D gene is TRBD1 (6 bases). Germline V gene data show CDR1 as LNHNV and CDR2 as YYDKDF (reference sequence). Trimming removed 0 bases from V and 0 bases from J, with 11 bases in between. The CDR3 extends over 16 amino acids. The CDR3 protein is CATSRDRTATNYGYTF. CDR3 bases: TGTGCCACCAGCAGAGATCGGACAGCCACTAACTATGGCTACACCTTC. Using reference TRBV15 and TRBJ1-2 for the parts outside the CDR3, the full variable domain is DAMVIQNPRYQVTQFGKPVTLSCSQTLNHNVMYWYQQKSSQAPKLLFHYYDKDFNNEADTPDNFQSRRPNTSFCFLDIRSPGLGDTAMYLCATSRDRTATNYGYTFGSGTRLTVV.

This clone was found once. This chain links TRBV28 with TRBJ2-5, with TRBD1 matching 8 bases. Germline lookup yields CDR1 MDHEN and CDR2 SYDVKM. V lost 2 bases, J lost 3 bases, and 5 bases stayed unmatched. CDR3 size: 15 residues. CDR3 loop: CASSLPTGGKETQYF. In DNA form, the CDR3 reads TGTGCCAGCAGTTTACCCACAGGGGGGAAAGAGACCCAGTACTTC. The entire variable domain, with the rest obtained from reference TRBV28 and TRBJ2-5, is as follows: DVKVTQSSRYLVKRTGEKVFLECVQDMDHENMFWYRQDPGLGLRLIYFSYDVKMKEKGDIPEGYSVSREKKERFSLILESASTNQTSMYLCASSLPTGGKETQYFGPGTRLLVL.

The chain joins TRBV4-1 to TRBJ2-1, with D unclear. In germline, CDR1 is MGHRA, CDR2 YSYEKL. The CDR3 consists of 18 residues. Between the trimmed V and J ends, which lost 0 bases and 0 bases, there was a span of 15 bases. The CDR3 nucleotides are TGCGCCAGCAGCCAAGATCCGGTTGCCCTAAGCTCCTACAATGAGCAGTTCTTC. Translating it yields CASSQDPVALSSYNEQFF.

The CDR3 spells CASSPLPGQAQETQYF. CDR3 in DNA: TGTGCCAGCTCACCACTTCCGGGACAGGCACAAGAGACCCAGTACTTC. This chain joins TRBV18 and TRBJ2-5; 8 bases are a match to TRBD1. In germline, CDR1 is KGHSH, CDR2 LQKENI. V was pared by 1 base and J by 2 bases, with 6 bases of the junction left unmatched. The CDR3 runs 16 residues. The full variable domain, its missing parts supplied by reference TRBV18 and TRBJ2-5, is NAGVMQNPRHLVRRRGQEARLRCSPMKGHSHVYWYRQLPEEGLKFMVYLQKENIIDESGMPKERFSAEFPKEGPSILRIQQVVRGDSAAYFCASSPLPGQAQETQYFGPGTRLLVL.

The V and J genes are TRBV18 and TRBJ1-1; TRBD1 agrees at 7 bases. Looked up from germline, CDR1 is KGHSH and CDR2 is LQKENI. The V gene end was trimmed by 3 bases and the J gene end by 0 bases; junction bases not matched to a gene: 7. The CDR3 runs to 16 residues. Here the CDR3 reads CASSPGTEIMNTEAFF. CDR3 nucleotides: TGTGCCAGCTCACCGGGGACAGAAATCATGAACACTGAAGCTTTCTTT.

The chain couples TRBV7-9 to TRBJ1-6; tentatively, D is TRBD1 (6 bases). V was shortened by 5 bases and J by 3 bases, with 11 bases between the two germline ends. The CDR3 spans 15 residues. Germline-derived CDR1 and CDR2 are SEHNR and FQNEAQ (reference sequence). The CDR3 loop reads CASSQGWNYNSPLHF. DNA of the CDR3: TGTGCCAGCAGCCAGGGGTGGAACTATAATTCACCCCTCCACTTT.

The chain recombines TRBV5-6 with TRBJ2-7; tentative D call: TRBD2 (5 bases). The CDR3 length is 17 residues. V lost 1 base and J lost 2, with 19 bases in between. Per the germline V gene, CDR1 is SGHDT and CDR2 is YYEEEE. The CDR3 DNA sequence: TGTGCCAGCAGCTTGTTTAGACTGTCCCTGCGGGCCTACGAGCAGTACTTC. The encoded protein is CASSLFRLSLRAYEQYF.

The chain links TRBV19 to TRBJ2-7, with 10 bases aligning to TRBD1. Germline V lookup: CDR1 LNHDA, CDR2 SQIVND (reference sequence). The CDR3 contains 14 residues. J lost 4 bases, V lost 5 bases, and 5 bases had no gene match. The CDR3 nucleotides read TGTGCCAGTAGTTTCGGACAGGGGGGGTACGAGCAGTACTTC. Protein sequence: CASSFGQGGYEQYF.

A single count supports this clone. The chain couples TRBV7-9 to TRBJ1-1; D is unclear. V was pared by 4 bases and J by 4 bases, with 13 bases between. Germline V gives CDR1 SEHNR, CDR2 FQNEAQ (reference sequence). The CDR3 spans 14 residues. This CDR3 reads CASSYGTSGTEAFF. The CDR3 nucleotides read TGTGCCAGCAGCTACGGAACCTCGGGCACTGAAGCTTTCTTT.

The V and J genes are TRBV14 and TRBJ1-1, with a tentative D call TRBD1 (5 bases). Per germline, CDR1 SGHDN and CDR2 FVKESK. The CDR3 sequence is 14 residues long. The ends were cut back, 1 base at V and 5 bases at J, with 11 bases in the middle. In nucleotides, the CDR3 is TGTGCCAGCAGCCAAGTGTCGGGGGTAACTGAAGCTTTCTTT. Amino acids: CASSQVSGVTEAFF.

This chain connects TRBV5-1 to TRBJ1-4; 7 bases are a match to TRBD1. V was pared by 4 bases and J by 6 bases, with 3 bases of the junction left unmatched. Germline CDR1 SGHRS, CDR2 YFSETQ. There are 13 residues in the CDR3. CDR3 sequence reads: CASSEGTDEKLFF. In DNA form, the CDR3 reads TGCGCCAGCAGCGAGGGGACAGATGAAAAACTGTTTTTT. The entire variable domain, with the rest obtained from reference TRBV5-1 and TRBJ1-4, is as follows: KAGVTQTPRYLIKTRGQQVTLSCSPISGHRSVSWYQQTPGQGLQFLFEYFSETQRNKGNFPGRFSGRQFSNSRSEMNVSTLELGDSALYLCASSEGTDEKLFFGSGTQLSVL.